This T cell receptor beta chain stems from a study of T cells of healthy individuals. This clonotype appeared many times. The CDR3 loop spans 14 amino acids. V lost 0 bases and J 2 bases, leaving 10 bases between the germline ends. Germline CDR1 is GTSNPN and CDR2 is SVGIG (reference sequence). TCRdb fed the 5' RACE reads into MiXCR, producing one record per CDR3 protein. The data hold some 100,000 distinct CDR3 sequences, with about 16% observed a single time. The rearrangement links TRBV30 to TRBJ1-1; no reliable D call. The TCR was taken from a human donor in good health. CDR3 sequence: CAWSVTTENTEAFF. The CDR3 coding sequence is TGTGCCTGGAGTGTAACCACAGAAAACACTGAAGCTTTCTTT.